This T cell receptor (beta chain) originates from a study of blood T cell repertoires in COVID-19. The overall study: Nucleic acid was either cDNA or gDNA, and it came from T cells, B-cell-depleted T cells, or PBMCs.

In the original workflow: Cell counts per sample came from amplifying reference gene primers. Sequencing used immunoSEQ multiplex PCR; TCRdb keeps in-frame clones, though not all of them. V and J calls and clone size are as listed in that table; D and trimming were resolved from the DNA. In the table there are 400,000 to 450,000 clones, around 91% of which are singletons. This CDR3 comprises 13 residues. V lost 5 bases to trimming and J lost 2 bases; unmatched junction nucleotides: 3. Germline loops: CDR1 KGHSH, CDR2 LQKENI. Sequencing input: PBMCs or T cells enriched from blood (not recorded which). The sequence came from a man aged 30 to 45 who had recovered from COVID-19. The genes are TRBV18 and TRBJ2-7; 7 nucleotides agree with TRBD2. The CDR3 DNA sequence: TGTGCCAGCTCAGCGGGAGAAGCCTACGAGCAGTACTTC. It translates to CASSAGEAYEQYF.